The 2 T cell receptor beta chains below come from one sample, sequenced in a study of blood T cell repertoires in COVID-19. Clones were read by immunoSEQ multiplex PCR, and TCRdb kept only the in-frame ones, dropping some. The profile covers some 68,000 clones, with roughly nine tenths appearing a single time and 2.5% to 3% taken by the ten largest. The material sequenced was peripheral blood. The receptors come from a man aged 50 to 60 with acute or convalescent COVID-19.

The CDR3 sequence: CASSLGGWGDPSYEQYV. The CDR3 DNA follows: TGTGCCAGCAGCTTGGGTGGGTGGGGAGATCCGTCCTACGAGCAGTACGTC. The chain joins TRBV5-6 to TRBJ2-7; perhaps TRBD2 as D (5 bases). V was cut by 0 bases and J by 1 base, with 17 bases left in between. The CDR3 has 17 residues. Germline values: CDR1 SGHDT, CDR2 YYEEEE.

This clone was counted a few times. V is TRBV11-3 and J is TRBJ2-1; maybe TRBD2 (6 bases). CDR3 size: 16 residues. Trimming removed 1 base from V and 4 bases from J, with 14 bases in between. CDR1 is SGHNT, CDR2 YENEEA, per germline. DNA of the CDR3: TGTGCCAGCAGCTTAGGTGGGAGGTCGGCTTACAATGAGCAGTTCTTC. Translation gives CASSLGGRSAYNEQFF.